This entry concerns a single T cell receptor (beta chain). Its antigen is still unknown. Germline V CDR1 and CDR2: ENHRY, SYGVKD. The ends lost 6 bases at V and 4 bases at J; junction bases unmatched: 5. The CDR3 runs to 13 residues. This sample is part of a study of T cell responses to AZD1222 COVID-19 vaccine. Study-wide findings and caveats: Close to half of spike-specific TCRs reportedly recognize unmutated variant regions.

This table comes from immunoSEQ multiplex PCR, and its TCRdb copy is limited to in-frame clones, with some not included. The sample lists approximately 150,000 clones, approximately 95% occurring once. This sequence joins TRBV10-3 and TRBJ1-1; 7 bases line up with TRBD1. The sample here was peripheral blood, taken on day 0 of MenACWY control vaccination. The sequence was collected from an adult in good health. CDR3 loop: CAIRGRQGTEAFF. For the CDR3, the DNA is TGTGCCATCAGGGGACGACAGGGCACTGAAGCTTTCTTT.